The present TCR beta chain was sequenced within a study of CD8 T cells in ankylosing spondylitis. This clonotype was detected a few times. V gave up 4 bases and J gave up 3 bases, with 24 bases separating them. There are 18 residues in the CDR3. Per the germline V gene, CDR1 is MNHNS and CDR2 is SASEGT. TCRdb reanalysed the 5' RACE reads using MiXCR and keeps one entry per CDR3 protein. The data show approximately 200,000 distinct CDR3 sequences, about 13% seen once. The sample comprised blood, either unsorted or a sorted T cell fraction (not recorded which). The chain uses TRBV6-1 and TRBJ2-5; possibly TRBD2 for D (7 bases). This sequence was found in a male donor with ankylosing spondylitis or in good health (not recorded which). CDR3: CASSAPQLTGLVEETQYF. Written as DNA, the CDR3 is TGTGCCAGCAGTGCTCCCCAGTTGACAGGACTAGTTGAAGAGACCCAGTACTTC.